This T cell receptor beta chain was captured in a study of shared clonotypes between healthy human individuals. Study information: The study used three CD4 naive, three CD4 memory, two CD8 naive and one CD8 memory plate per donor.

A remark on this clone: Its antigen is not identified.

The junction had 7 bases not matched to a gene; V was cut back by 1 base and J by 0 bases. Germline V gene sequence: CDR1 SGDLS, CDR2 YYNGEE. This CDR3 has 17 residues. TCRdb's copy holds only in-frame clones and misses some; the assay was immunoSEQ multiplex PCR. The profile shows more than 1.2 million clones, approximately 98.5% of them singletons. General study points: Tissues were not sampled, only blood, and their repertoires likely differ.

The clonotype comes from a man in his thirties or forties in good health. The chain recombines TRBV9 with TRBJ2-1, with TRBD1 identical over 7 bases. The specimen sequenced was naive CD4+ T cells sorted from blood. Subset denoted: CD45RA+ positively selected. CDR3 DNA sequence: TGTGCCAGCAGCGTACTTGGCAGGACAGGCTCCTACAATGAGCAGTTCTTC. Protein product: CASSVLGRTGSYNEQFF.